The 25 T cell receptor beta chains below come from one sample, sequenced in a study of siplizumab effects on memory and regulatory T cells. TCRdb keeps only in-frame clones here, not all; method: immunoSEQ multiplex PCR. The sample includes some 96,000 clones, less than 95% of them seen just once. The sample was non-Treg CD4+ T cells sorted from blood. The source is a human donor in good health.

The rearrangement joins TRBV30 to TRBJ1-5; D remains ambiguous. CDR1 GTSNPN and CDR2 SVGIG come from the germline V gene (reference sequence). The CDR3 runs to 11 residues. V was clipped by 4 bases and J by 9 bases, with 10 bases between them. This CDR3 reads CAWTAGGPQHF. In nucleotides, the CDR3 is TGTGCCTGGACCGCGGGAGGGCCCCAGCATTTT.

The V call is TRBV28, the J call TRBJ2-1, with TRBD2 matching over 11 bases. Germline values: CDR1 MDHEN, CDR2 SYDVKM. Germline trimming cut 3 bases from V and 4 bases from J; bases unmatched to any gene: 2. The CDR3 has 15 residues. The CDR3 here is CASSLTSGAYNEQFF. The CDR3 DNA reads as TGTGCCAGCAGTTTGACTAGCGGGGCGTACAATGAGCAGTTCTTC. Complete variable domain (other parts from reference TRBV28 and TRBJ2-1): DVKVTQSSRYLVKRTGEKVFLECVQDMDHENMFWYRQDPGLGLRLIYFSYDVKMKEKGDIPEGYSVSREKKERFSLILESASTNQTSMYLCASSLTSGAYNEQFFGPGTRLTVL.

CDR3 sequence (DNA): TGTGCCAGCAGTAGGGACTACTCAAACACCGGGGAGCTGTTTTTT. Its translation is CASSRDYSNTGELFF. V is TRBV6-4 and J is TRBJ2-2, with 7 bases lining up with TRBD2. Germline assignment: CDR1 MRHNA and CDR2 SNTAGT. This CDR3 contains 15 residues. After removal of 5 bases from V and 2 bases from J, the junction contained 5 bases not matched to a gene.

This chain uses TRBV7-9 with TRBJ2-6; unclear D gene. Germline loops: CDR1 SEHNR, CDR2 FQNEAQ (reference sequence). This CDR3 has 13 residues. Trimming shortened V by 4 bases and J by 0 bases, and 1 base separated the two germline ends. The DNA for the CDR3 is TGTGCCAGCAGCTCCTCTGGGGCCAACGTCCTGACTTTC. Translated: CASSSSGANVLTF.

The J gene is TRBJ2-1, the V gene TRBV6-6; TRBD1 aligns across 8 bases. The length of the CDR3 is 13 residues. Trimming cost V 6 bases and J 9 bases; bases outside gene matches: 7. Germline V gene sequence: CDR1 MNHNY, CDR2 SVGAGI (reference sequence). In DNA, the CDR3 is TGTGCCAGCAGGCGGGGACAGGCACGTGAGCAGTTCTTC. Its protein is CASRRGQAREQFF.

This rearrangement joins TRBV10-3 to TRBJ2-2; 9 bases align to TRBD2. Per germline, CDR1 ENHRY and CDR2 SYGVKD. There are 14 residues in the CDR3. V shed 8 bases, J shed 5 bases, and the junction held 6 bases outside the gene matches. CDR3 amino acids: CAISGTSSTGELFF. The CDR3 nucleotides are TGTGCCATCTCCGGGACTAGCAGTACCGGGGAGCTGTTTTTT.

On this clone: The sample holds other DNA sequences that translate to the same CDR3. The rearrangement uses TRBV18 and TRBJ2-7; D remains ambiguous. This CDR3 spans 13 amino acids. The V gene's germline CDR1 is KGHSH and CDR2 LQKENI. The V and J ends lost 0 bases and 0 bases respectively, with 3 bases between them. The CDR3 DNA reads as TGTGCCAGCTCACCACCGGCCTCCTACGAGCAGTACTTC. Protein sequence: CASSPPASYEQYF.

The chain couples TRBV4-2 to TRBJ1-5; TRBD1 matches 9 bases. The germline V gene encodes CDR1 LGHNA and CDR2 YNFKEQ. The CDR3 has 18 amino acids. The trim removed 3 bases at V and 7 bases at J, leaving 16 bases unmatched. In DNA form, the CDR3 reads TGTGCCAGCAGCCAGCCGGGACAGGGAGCCAACGGGGGGCAGCCCCAGCATTTT. Protein sequence: CASSQPGQGANGGQPQHF.

The genes are TRBV11-2 and TRBJ1-1, with D perhaps TRBD1 (6 bases). The CDR3 totals 16 residues. Trimming took 5 bases from V and 4 from J, leaving 20 bases between them. Germline CDR1 reads SGHAT; CDR2 reads FQNNGV. CDR3 in amino acids: CASSVFEGGLSTEAFF. As DNA, the CDR3 is TGTGCCAGCAGCGTTTTTGAAGGGGGTTTGAGCACTGAAGCTTTCTTT.

This chain joins TRBV9 and TRBJ1-1; D is ambiguous. There are 15 residues in the CDR3. Trimming left V 2 bases short and J 7 bases short, with 18 bases between. The germline gives CDR1 SGDLS, CDR2 YYNGEE. The CDR3 coding sequence is TGTGCCAGCAGCGTCCAGCTCCGGGAAACCGGTGAAGCTTTCTTT. The encoded protein is CASSVQLRETGEAFF.

The gene calls are TRBV6-5 and TRBJ1-1; D gene unclear. Germline assignment: CDR1 MNHEY and CDR2 SVGAGI. Trimming pared 7 bases from V and 1 base from J, leaving 13 bases between. The CDR3 is 14 amino acids. The CDR3: CASTPLRRNTEAFF. In DNA form, the CDR3 reads TGTGCCAGCACTCCACTTCGGCGGAACACTGAAGCTTTCTTT.

About this clone itself: Germline is not matched at one junction end, which may reflect a read error. This chain links TRBV7-2 with TRBJ2-3; D gene unclear. The CDR3 length is 13 residues. In germline, CDR1 is SGHTA, CDR2 FQGNSA. The CDR3 coding sequence is TGTGCCAGCAGATTCTTCGGTGAGACCCCACAGTTTTTT. Its translation is CASRFFGETPQFF.

V and J are TRBV5-1 and TRBJ2-7, with D perhaps being TRBD1 or TRBD2 (6 bases each). CDR1 and CDR2 (germline): SGHRS, YFSETQ. With 0 bases removed from V and 0 bases from J, the gap between germline ends came to 13 bases. The CDR3 contains 16 residues. This CDR3 reads CASSLVGGPGSYEQYF. In nucleotides, the CDR3 is TGCGCCAGCAGCTTGGTCGGGGGCCCCGGCTCCTACGAGCAGTACTTC.

The V call is TRBV5-1, the J call TRBJ2-1; the match to TRBD2 covers 8 bases. J was trimmed by 8 bases and V by 4 bases; bases with no gene match: 11. There are 15 residues in the CDR3. The germline V gene has CDR1 SGHRS and CDR2 YFSETQ. The CDR3 DNA follows: TGCGCCAGCAGCCTGGCGGGGGGTAGCGGACATGAGCAGTTCTTC. It is translated as CASSLAGGSGHEQFF.

J is TRBJ2-2 and V is TRBV21-1; the table's D call TRBD1 went unverified against the DNA. TRBV21-1 constitutes a pseudogene. The CDR3 contains 15 residues. DNA for the CDR3: TGTGCCAGCAACACTAGGGGGCGCGGCGCCGGGGAGCTGTTTTTT. Protein sequence: CASNTRGRGAGELFF.

V usage is TRBV29-1 and J usage is TRBJ1-1; D is perhaps TRBD1 (5 bases). CDR1 is SQVTM and CDR2 is ANQGSEA in the germline V gene. Trimming took off 6 bases at V and 6 bases at J, with 20 bases between the two ends. The CDR3 loop spans 14 amino acids. CDR3 residues: CSVSAGQGRSEAFF. CDR3 in DNA: TGCAGCGTGTCGGCGGGCCAGGGAAGGTCTGAAGCTTTCTTT. Using reference TRBV29-1 and TRBJ1-1 for the parts outside the CDR3, the full variable domain is SAVISQKPSRDICQRGTSLTIQCQVDSQVTMMFWYRQQPGQSLTLIATANQGSEATYESGFVIDKFPISRPNLTFSTLTVSNMSPEDSSIYLCSVSAGQGRSEAFFGQGTRLTVV.

The chain has TRBV19 and TRBJ1-2, with 10 bases aligning to TRBD1. CDR3 length: 15 amino acids. V shed 5 bases, J shed 3 bases, and the junction held 6 bases outside the gene matches. CDR1 is LNHDA and CDR2 is SQIVND in the germline V gene (reference sequence). CDR3 in amino acids: CASSERQGADYGYTF. In DNA form, the CDR3 reads TGTGCCAGTAGTGAACGACAGGGGGCCGACTATGGCTACACCTTC.

V is TRBV14 and J is TRBJ2-3; D is undetermined. From germline, CDR1 is SGHDN and CDR2 FVKESK. The V and J ends lost 2 bases and 5 bases respectively, with 2 bases between them. CDR3 length: 11 residues. The CDR3 loop is CASSQRDTQYF. CDR3 DNA: TGTGCCAGCAGCCAACGAGATACGCAGTATTTT.

The chain recombines TRBV12-5 with TRBJ2-3; a possible D gene is TRBD1 (6 bases). CDR1 LGHNT and CDR2 FRNRAP come from the germline V gene. V lost 1 base, J lost 4 bases, and 12 bases lay in between. The CDR3 extends over 15 amino acids. CDR3: CASGLGTKGADTQYF. As DNA, the CDR3 is TGTGCTAGTGGTTTGGGAACGAAGGGGGCAGATACGCAGTATTTT. The full variable domain, its missing parts supplied by reference TRBV12-5 and TRBJ2-3, is DARVTQTPRHKVTEMGQEVTMRCQPILGHNTVFWYRQTMMQGLELLAYFRNRAPLDDSGMPKDRFSAEMPDATLATLKIQPSEPRDSAVYFCASGLGTKGADTQYFGPGTRLTVL.

The table lists this clone with a count of one. The chain links TRBV10-3 to TRBJ2-5, with D possibly being TRBD2 (6 bases). CDR3 length: 14 amino acids. Trimming shortened V by 2 bases and J by 5 bases, and 12 bases separated the two germline ends. Germline V gene sequence: CDR1 ENHRY, CDR2 SYGVKD. CDR3 amino acids: CAISEKGGTETQYF. The CDR3, as DNA: TGTGCCATCAGTGAGAAGGGCGGGACGGAGACCCAGTACTTC.

The CDR3 DNA reads as TGTGCCAGTAGTAATCAGGCCCAACCCTACAATGAGCAGTTCTTC. Translation: CASSNQAQPYNEQFF. V usage is TRBV19 and J usage is TRBJ2-1; D gene uncertain. Trimming cost V 4 bases and J 2 bases, with 12 bases left between them. CDR1 and CDR2 from the germline V gene are LNHDA and SQIVND (reference sequence). This CDR3 comprises 15 residues.

The rearrangement links TRBV6-5 to TRBJ2-3; weak D call: TRBD2 (5 bases). Germline CDR1 and CDR2: MNHEY and SVGAGI. V was shortened by 8 bases and J by 2 bases, with 11 bases between the two germline ends. This CDR3 contains 13 residues. The CDR3 reads CASARLITDTQYF. The CDR3 DNA follows: TGTGCCAGCGCGCGACTAATCACAGATACGCAGTATTTT.

The J gene is TRBJ1-1, the V gene TRBV5-6, with D possibly matching TRBD1 (5 bases). Germline V lookup: CDR1 SGHDT, CDR2 YYEEEE. V lost 4 bases and J lost 6, with 22 bases in between. The length of the CDR3 is 16 residues. The CDR3 DNA follows: TGTGCCAGCAGCGAACTAGGTCTAGGTGTAGGGGCTGAAGCTTTCTTT. Amino acid sequence: CASSELGLGVGAEAFF.

CDR3 residues: CASSPRGTADTQYF. CDR3 sequence (DNA): TGTGCCAGCTCACCACGGGGCACGGCAGATACGCAGTATTTT. This sequence joins TRBV18 and TRBJ2-3, with D perhaps matching TRBD1 (5 bases). Trimming stripped 1 base from V and 4 bases from J, with 9 bases between. The CDR3 sequence is 14 residues long. Per the germline V gene, CDR1 is KGHSH and CDR2 is LQKENI. The full variable domain, rest sourced from reference TRBV18 and TRBJ2-3, is NAGVMQNPRHLVRRRGQEARLRCSPMKGHSHVYWYRQLPEEGLKFMVYLQKENIIDESGMPKERFSAEFPKEGPSILRIQQVVRGDSAAYFCASSPRGTADTQYFGPGTRLTVL.

In DNA form, the CDR3 reads TGTGCCATCAGTGAGTCGGCTGGGCAGTTCTTC. Protein sequence: CAISESAGQFF. The chain uses TRBV10-3 and TRBJ2-1; D remains ambiguous. Trimming cost V 0 bases and J 12 bases, with 6 bases left between them. The CDR3 covers 11 residues. Looked up from germline, CDR1 is ENHRY and CDR2 is SYGVKD.